This T cell receptor beta chain was found in a study of T cell responses to AZD1222 COVID-19 vaccine. At the level of the study: Samples with a second dose at about 4 or about 12 weeks were pooled together. Study findings and constraints: Donors, mostly white British, included more females; clonal diversity was possibly underestimated. Repertoires were obtained only post-peak T cell response.

About this clone: Its antigen is still unknown.

Germline CDR1 MNHNY, CDR2 SVGAGI (reference sequence). This CDR3 is built from 14 residues. Between the trimmed V and J ends, which lost 10 bases and 3 bases, there was a span of 15 bases. Only in-frame clones appear in the TCRdb table, and some are missing; sequencing was by immunoSEQ multiplex PCR. In the table there are fewer than 200,000 clones, around nine tenths of which are singletons. This chain joins TRBV6-6 and TRBJ2-2; D gene ambiguous. The sequences come from peripheral blood, collected on day 0 of AZD1222 vaccination. The source of this sequence is an adult in good health. CDR3 loop: CATFPGVDTGELFF. The CDR3 nucleotides are TGTGCCACCTTTCCGGGTGTGGACACCGGGGAGCTGTTTTTT.